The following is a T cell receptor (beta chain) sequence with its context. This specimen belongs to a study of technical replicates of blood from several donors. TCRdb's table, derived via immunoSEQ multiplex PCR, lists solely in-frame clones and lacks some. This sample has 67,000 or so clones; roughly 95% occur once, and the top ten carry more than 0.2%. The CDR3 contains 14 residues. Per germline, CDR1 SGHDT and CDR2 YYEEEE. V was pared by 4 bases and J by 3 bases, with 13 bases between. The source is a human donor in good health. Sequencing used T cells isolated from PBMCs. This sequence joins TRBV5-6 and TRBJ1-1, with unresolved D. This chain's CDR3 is CASSPGLRDTEAFF. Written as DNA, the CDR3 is TGTGCCAGCAGCCCCGGATTGCGGGACACTGAAGCTTTCTTT. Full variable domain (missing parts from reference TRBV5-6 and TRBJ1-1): DAGVTQSPTHLIKTRGQQVTLRCSPKSGHDTVSWYQQALGQGPQFIFQYYEEEERQRGNFPDRFSGHQFPNYSSELNVNALLLGDSALYLCASSPGLRDTEAFFGQGTRLTVV.